This TCR beta chain is drawn from a study of post-analysis software for immune sequencing data. Study as a whole: Relapsing-remitting, secondary progressive and progressive-relapsing forms made up the multiple sclerosis disease courses.

Study-wide results and limits: Patients with multiple sclerosis recorded significantly lower normalized Chao1 diversity than controls, the study found. F measure showed strong co-clustering of same-batch samples.

Turning to this clonotype: Its antigen is unknown.

Prepared TCR beta cDNA libraries contained unique molecular identifiers. TCRdb re-called the PCR reads with MiXCR, one entry per CDR3 protein. The sample gives roughly 730,000 distinct CDR3 sequences, about 27% of which show up once; 0.56% is in the top ten. This TCR derives from a girl aged 10-17 years with multiple sclerosis. The sequenced sample consisted of blood.

The CDR3 is CASSPRTAGAGDAQYF. The CDR3 DNA sequence: TGTGCCAGCAGCCCCCGCACGGCCGGAGCAGGGGATGCGCAGTATTTT. The rearrangement links TRBV7-2 to TRBJ2-3; tentatively, D is TRBD1 (6 bases). From germline, CDR1 is SGHTA and CDR2 FQGNSA. Trimming took 5 bases from V and 10 from J, leaving 25 bases between them. The CDR3 spans 16 residues.